The T cell receptor beta chain described here comes from a study of cytomegalovirus exposure and HLA in healthy donors. Study observations and caveats: Using a false discovery rate of 0.05, a later analysis showed that about 16,000 TCR beta sequences were associated with HLA alleles.

The CDR3 covers 16 residues. V was clipped by 3 bases and J by 2 bases; unmatched bases: 5. The V gene's germline CDR1 is ENHRY and CDR2 SYGVKD. On this clone itself: Its antigen is not known.

Both 60 Vbeta primers and 13 Jbeta primers went into the PCR. Sequencing was performed with immunoSEQ multiplex PCR; in TCRdb, only in-frame clones are kept and a portion is missing. The profile shows around 98,000 clones, around 80% of them singletons. Healthy individuals who donated bone marrow served as the donors. The sequence was obtained from a man in his forties in good health and CMV-seronegative. The chain recombines TRBV10-3 with TRBJ2-1; 9 positions agree with TRBD2. Sequencing was performed on PBMCs. The CDR3 DNA follows: TGTGCCATCAGTGACCGGCGGGGGGGCGCCTACAATGAGCAGTTCTTC. It yields the protein CAISDRRGGAYNEQFF.